This T cell receptor (beta chain) was documented in a study of T-cell reconstitution after alpha-beta-depleted transplantation in children. Trimming shortened V by 2 bases and J by 4 bases, and 3 bases separated the two germline ends. CDR1 and CDR2 from the germline V gene are MGHDK and SYGVNS. There are 11 residues in the CDR3. This clonotype occurred many times. Unique molecular identifiers were built into the TCRbeta library. A single record per CDR3 protein comes from TCRdb applying MiXCR to the PCR reads. The sample carries some 200,000 distinct CDR3 sequences, 6% to 7% recorded once. Sequenced here: PBMCs from the stem cell graft donor, sampled from the stem cell graft. This TCR was recovered from a human donor who donated a stem cell graft to a child with Wiskott-Aldrich syndrome. The chain uses TRBV25-1 and TRBJ2-7; unclear D gene. CDR3 amino acids: CASSETYEQYF. Written as DNA, the CDR3 is TGTGCCAGCAGTGAAACGTACGAGCAGTACTTC.